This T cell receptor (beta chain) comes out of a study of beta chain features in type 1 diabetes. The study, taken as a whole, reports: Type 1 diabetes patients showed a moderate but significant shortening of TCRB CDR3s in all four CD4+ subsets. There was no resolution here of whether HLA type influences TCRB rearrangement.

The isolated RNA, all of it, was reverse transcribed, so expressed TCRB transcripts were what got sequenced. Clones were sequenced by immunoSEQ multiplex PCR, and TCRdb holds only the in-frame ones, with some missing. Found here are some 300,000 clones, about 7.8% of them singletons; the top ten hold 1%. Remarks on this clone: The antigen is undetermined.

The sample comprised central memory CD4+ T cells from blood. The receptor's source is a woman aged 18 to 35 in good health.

CDR3 protein: CASSLRDRDANEQFF. CDR3 sequence (DNA): TGTGCCAGCAGTCTCCGGGACAGGGACGCAAATGAGCAGTTCTTC. The chain combines TRBV28 with TRBJ2-1; TRBD1 agrees at 9 bases. J gave up 7 bases and V 5 bases, and 9 bases lay outside the gene matches. The CDR3 runs 15 residues. Germline V gene data show CDR1 as MDHEN and CDR2 as SYDVKM.